This T cell receptor (beta chain) was obtained from a study of T cells after yellow fever vaccination. Points from the study as a whole: The presence of abundant clonotypes contaminating from the bulk population was possible in FACS-sorted repertoires.

This clonotype was detected ten times or more. Antigen unknown. A universal primer site and UMIs were added as TCR cDNA was made by 5'RACE template switching. In TCRdb, the 5' RACE reads were re-called with MiXCR into one record per CDR3 protein. The table has approximately 250,000 distinct CDR3 sequences, roughly 5% seen once. The V segment lost 3 bases and the J segment 4 bases; nucleotides outside the gene matches: 6. This CDR3 is built from 15 residues. Germline V CDR1 and CDR2: SGDLS, YYNGEE. Material: CD4+ T cells sorted from PBMCs, obtained on the day of the yellow fever booster vaccination. This sequence was found in a man aged 18 to 30 who received the YFV17D yellow fever vaccine. The V and J genes are TRBV9 and TRBJ2-2, with 7 bases fitting TRBD1. CDR3 DNA sequence: TGTGCCAGCAGCGCGCAGACAGGGTCCACCGGGGAGCTGTTTTTT. Translating gives CASSAQTGSTGELFF.